Below are 27 T cell receptor beta chains sequenced from a single sample in a study of T cells in Graves' hyperthyroidism and ophthalmopathy (dated by TCRdb to about 2019). The method behind the library was multiplex PCR. Reads for this sample came from an Illumina HiSeq 2000. The TCR beta CDR3 regions were amplified from the RNA transcripts. The first round of RT-PCR for the TCR CDR3 was performed with the HTBI primer set and the Qiagen OneStep RT-PCR kit. Clones were called with MiXCR by TCRdb after fastp trimmed the public reads at Q25, and only in-frame beta chains were retained. Rows with one shared CDR3 protein collapse into an entry with the most common genes and DNA. The sample table contains roughly 180,000 distinct CDR3 sequences; only one count was recorded for approximately 15% of them. The ten biggest clones cover roughly 29% of the sample. Sequencing was carried out using blood. All receptors come from a woman between 45 and 65 years old with Graves' hyperthyroidism.

The rearrangement uses TRBV20-1 and TRBJ2-1, with TRBD2 matching over 7 bases. The V and J ends lost 4 bases and 5 bases, in that order; junction bases with no gene match: 8. The CDR3 spans 14 residues. In germline, CDR1 is DFQATT, CDR2 SNEGSKA (reference sequence). CDR3 sequence (DNA): TGCAGTGCTACTAAGAGCGGGATAAACAATGAGCAGTTCTTC. Encoded protein: CSATKSGINNEQFF.

This clonotype was counted a few times. The V call is TRBV28, the J call TRBJ1-1; TRBD1 matches 8 bases. This CDR3 is built from 13 residues. Germline lookup yields CDR1 MDHEN and CDR2 SYDVKM. J lost 11 bases, V lost 6 bases, and 11 bases had no gene match. The CDR3 protein is CASRGTGWRVAFF. Here the CDR3 DNA reads TGTGCCAGCAGGGGGACAGGTTGGCGCGTGGCTTTCTTT.

This clonotype was picked up many times. DNA of the CDR3: TGTGCCAGCCTTCCGTCGAAGGCCGGGAAGACCCAGTACTTC. It yields the protein CASLPSKAGKTQYF. This chain uses TRBV6-2 or TRBV6-3 with TRBJ2-5, with D maybe TRBD2 (5 bases). The CDR3 contains 14 residues. CDR1 and CDR2 (germline): MNHEY, SVGEGT. Trimming took 8 bases from V and 6 from J, leaving 19 bases between them.

This clonotype was seen more than once but under ten times. The rearrangement links TRBV29-1 to TRBJ1-5; no firm D call. Trimming cost V 4 bases and J 1 base, with 8 bases left between them. This CDR3 is built from 13 residues. In germline, CDR1 is SQVTM, CDR2 ANQGSEA. The CDR3 protein is CSVALDSNQPQHF. The CDR3 DNA follows: TGCAGCGTTGCCCTGGACAGCAATCAGCCCCAGCATTTT.

The CDR3 reads CASSSGTAMFGKLFF. CDR3 coding DNA: TGCGCCAGCAGCTCTGGGACAGCCATGTTCGGAAAACTGTTTTTT. This chain uses TRBV4-1 with TRBJ1-4; 7 positions agree with TRBD1. Trimming took 5 bases from V and 10 from J; bases not matched to a gene: 13. Germline assignment: CDR1 MGHRA and CDR2 YSYEKL. The CDR3 length is 15 residues.

This clonotype was observed at least ten times. The genes are TRBV11-2 and TRBJ1-2; TRBD1 matches 8 bases. Germline assignment: CDR1 SGHAT and CDR2 FQNNGV. The CDR3 has 15 residues. J was trimmed by 8 bases and V by 5 bases; bases with no gene match: 13. The CDR3 nucleotides read TGTGCCAGCAGCCCACCCGGGAAACAGGGGGAAGGCTACACCTTC. Amino acid sequence: CASSPPGKQGEGYTF. The complete variable domain, with remaining parts taken from reference TRBV11-2 and TRBJ1-2, reads EAGVAQSPRYKIIEKRQSVAFWCNPISGHATLYWYQQILGQGPKLLIQFQNNGVVDDSQLPKDRFSAERLKGVDSTLKIQPAKLEDSAVYLCASSPPGKQGEGYTFGSGTRLTVV.

This clonotype was seen many times. The rearrangement links TRBV6-6 to TRBJ1-4; D ambiguous. Germline values: CDR1 MNHNY, CDR2 SVGAGI (reference sequence). V was pared by 0 bases and J by 1 base, with 9 bases between. CDR3 length equals 16 residues. CDR3 in DNA: TGTGCCAGCAGTTACTCCCCCGCACTAACTAATGAAAAACTGTTTTTT. The encoded protein is CASSYSPALTNEKLFF.

The V and J genes are TRBV7-2 and TRBJ1-1; 9 bases align to TRBD1. The CDR3 length is 17 residues. J lost 5 bases, V lost 0 bases, and 10 bases had no gene match. Looked up from germline, CDR1 is SGHTA and CDR2 is FQGNSA. The CDR3 DNA is TGTGCCAGCAGCTTAGCGCAACGGACAGGGGCGGGTACTGAAGCTTTCTTT. This gives the protein CASSLAQRTGAGTEAFF. Complete variable domain (other parts from reference TRBV7-2 and TRBJ1-1): GAGVSQSPSNKVTEKGKDVELRCDPISGHTALYWYRQSLGQGLEFLIYFQGNSAPDKSGLPSDRFSAERTGGSVSTLTIQRTQQEDSAVYLCASSLAQRTGAGTEAFFGQGTRLTVV.

This clonotype appeared many times. This chain uses TRBV24-1 with TRBJ2-7; TRBD1 matches at 7 bases. This CDR3 is built from 14 residues. Germline CDR1 reads KGHDR; CDR2 reads SFDVKD. Unmatched junction bases numbered 6, after V lost 5 bases and J lost 3 bases. The CDR3 nucleotides are TGTGCCACCAGTGGCGCCCGGGACAGCTACGAGCAGTACTTC. This gives the protein CATSGARDSYEQYF.

This clonotype was detected many times. The chain employs TRBV7-2 and TRBJ1-1; 7 bases map to TRBD1. Germline CDR1 is SGHTA and CDR2 is FQGNSA. The V and J ends lost 6 bases and 2 bases, in that order; junction bases with no gene match: 9. This CDR3 has 15 amino acids. CDR3 nucleotide sequence: TGTGCCAGCAGTAAACCCGGGACAGTTAACACTGAAGCTTTCTTT. Its translation: CASSKPGTVNTEAFF.

In this sample, this clonotype turned up a few times. The rearrangement uses TRBV5-1 and TRBJ1-4; a possible D gene is TRBD1 (5 bases). V was clipped by 5 bases and J by 2 bases, with 13 bases between them. This CDR3 is 15 amino acids long. Germline V gene data show CDR1 as SGHRS and CDR2 as YFSETQ. The CDR3 loop reads CASREVTATNEKLFF. CDR3 sequence (DNA): TGCGCCAGCAGAGAGGTGACAGCCACTAATGAAAAACTGTTTTTT.

This clonotype was found once. This chain uses TRBV20-1 with TRBJ1-1; D remains unclear. The CDR3 is made up of 12 amino acids. V lost 5 bases and J 1 base, leaving 8 bases between the germline ends. Germline V lookup: CDR1 DFQATT, CDR2 SNEGSKA (reference sequence). The CDR3 bases are TGCAGTGCTGCGCGGAGGAACACTGAAGCTTTCTTT. It codes for CSAARRNTEAFF.

The chain recombines TRBV2 with TRBJ2-7; D might be TRBD2 (5 bases). V was pared by 6 bases and J by 0 bases, with 12 bases between. Germline V lookup: CDR1 SNHLY, CDR2 FYNNEI. This CDR3 contains 14 residues. CDR3 region: CASSWTQNSYEQYF. CDR3 DNA sequence: TGTGCCAGCAGCTGGACTCAAAACTCCTACGAGCAGTACTTC.

The genes are TRBV20-1 and TRBJ2-7; D remains unclear. The CDR3 extends over 14 amino acids. V lost 0 bases to trimming and J lost 2 bases, with 11 bases between them. From germline, CDR1 is DFQATT and CDR2 SNEGSKA (reference sequence). CDR3 bases: TGCAGTGCTAGAGATATAGGGTTAACCTACGAGCAGTACTTC. This sequence encodes CSARDIGLTYEQYF.

This clonotype was seen ten or more times. V gene TRBV7-6 combines with J gene TRBJ1-6, with no clear D. The CDR3 has 13 amino acids. The germline CDR1 and CDR2 sequences are SGHVS and FNYEAQ. V was trimmed by 6 bases and J by 11 bases, leaving 14 bases between them. The CDR3 sequence: CASSTSPAAPLHF. The CDR3 nucleotides read TGTGCCAGCAGTACAAGCCCCGCGGCACCCCTCCACTTT.

This clonotype was detected many times. The CDR3 coding sequence is TGTGCCAGCAGCCTTAGCGTAAATGAGCAGTTCTTC. Protein product: CASSLSVNEQFF. The chain recombines TRBV6-1 with TRBJ2-1, with a possible D match to TRBD2 (5 bases). V was cut by 6 bases and J by 7 bases, with 10 bases left in between. The germline gives CDR1 MNHNS, CDR2 SASEGT. The CDR3 is 12 amino acids.

In this sample, this clonotype turned up many times. V gene TRBV4-1 combines with J gene TRBJ2-7; D is perhaps TRBD1 or TRBD2 (5 bases each). V lost 4 bases and J 6 bases, leaving 13 bases between the germline ends. The CDR3 consists of 13 residues. Germline V gene lookup returns CDR1 MGHRA and CDR2 YSYEKL. The CDR3 is CASSRPGRGEQYF. CDR3 DNA sequence: TGCGCCAGCAGCCGACCGGGAAGGGGCGAGCAGTACTTC.

This clonotype showed up many times. The chain links TRBV6-4 to TRBJ1-1; a weak D match, TRBD1 (5 bases). CDR3 length: 13 residues. The germline V gene encodes CDR1 MRHNA and CDR2 SNTAGT. V lost 3 bases to trimming and J lost 1 base, with 6 bases between them. CDR3 sequence: CASSDGANTEAFF. The CDR3 DNA sequence: TGTGCCAGCAGTGATGGGGCGAACACTGAAGCTTTCTTT.

On this clonotype itself: A clone one base away is much larger, so this may be a read error. The genes are TRBV19 and TRBJ2-1; the D is unclear. This CDR3 has 11 amino acids. Germline CDR1 reads LNHDA; CDR2 reads SQIVND (reference sequence). CDR3 sequence: CASSSVGEQLF. In DNA form, the CDR3 reads TGTGCCAGTAGTAGTGTTGGTGAGCAGCTCTTC. Full variable domain (missing parts from reference TRBV19 and TRBJ2-1): DGGITQSPKYLFRKEGQNVTLSCEQNLNHDAMYWYRQDPGQGLRLIYYSQIVNDFQKGDIAEGYSVSREKKESFPLTVTSAQKNPTAFYLCASSSVGEQLFGPGTRLTVL.

This clonotype was detected many times. The chain employs TRBV20-1 and TRBJ2-3; TRBD2 might be the D (6 bases). CDR3 length: 15 amino acids. CDR1 DFQATT and CDR2 SNEGSKA come from the germline V gene (reference sequence). Deletions cut 6 bases from V and 1 base from J, with 17 bases between. The CDR3 loop reads CSAGGSSDGTDTQYF. Here the CDR3 DNA reads TGCAGTGCGGGGGGATCTAGCGACGGCACAGATACGCAGTATTTT.

This clonotype occurred a few times. This chain joins TRBV15 and TRBJ1-3; D possibly corresponds to TRBD1 (6 bases). The CDR3 covers 20 residues. Germline V CDR1 and CDR2: LNHNV, YYDKDF (reference sequence). V was cut by 2 bases and J by 0 bases, with 23 bases left in between. The CDR3 DNA reads TGTGCCACCAGCAGACCTCATCGAAGGACAGCAATTAACTCTGGAAACACCATATATTTT. This codes for CATSRPHRRTAINSGNTIYF. The whole variable domain, remainder taken from reference TRBV15 and TRBJ1-3, is DAMVIQNPRYQVTQFGKPVTLSCSQTLNHNVMYWYQQKSSQAPKLLFHYYDKDFNNEADTPDNFQSRRPNTSFCFLDIRSPGLGDTAMYLCATSRPHRRTAINSGNTIYFGEGSWLTVV.

This clonotype was counted a few times. The chain joins TRBV4-3 to TRBJ1-2; 8 bases are a match to TRBD1. The V and J ends lost 3 bases and 4 bases, in that order; junction bases with no gene match: 7. There are 15 residues in the CDR3. Looked up from germline, CDR1 is LGHNA and CDR2 is YSLEER. The CDR3 nucleotides are TGCGCCAGCAGCCAGAGCCCGGACAGGGCCTATGGCTACACCTTC. Translating gives CASSQSPDRAYGYTF.

This clonotype was observed at least ten times. The genes are TRBV6-1 and TRBJ1-4; 7 positions match TRBD1. Germline CDR1 MNHNS, CDR2 SASEGT. The V and J ends lost 6 bases and 1 base, in that order; junction bases with no gene match: 5. The CDR3 runs to 15 residues. CDR3 sequence: CASRATGVTNEKLFF. In DNA form, the CDR3 reads TGTGCCAGCAGAGCCACAGGGGTAACTAATGAAAAACTGTTTTTT.

There are many counts of this clonotype. The CDR3 is CASSLGRTSGGAKFF. CDR3 bases: TGTGCCAGCAGCTTAGGTCGGACTAGCGGGGGGGCCAAGTTCTTC. The gene calls are TRBV13 and TRBJ2-1; TRBD2 matches at 15 bases. Unmatched junction bases numbered 5, after V lost 0 bases and J lost 14 bases. Germline CDR1 is PRHDT and CDR2 is FYEKMQ (reference sequence). This CDR3 is 15 amino acids long.

The table lists this clonotype with many counts. The chain joins TRBV12-3 or TRBV12-4 to TRBJ1-3; D gene unclear. V was cut by 7 bases and J by 9 bases, with 16 bases left in between. The CDR3 consists of 13 residues. CDR3 sequence reads: CASNSDHGATIYF. For the CDR3, the DNA is TGTGCCAGCAATAGTGACCACGGTGCCACCATATATTTT.

Ten or more counts support this clonotype. The chain uses TRBV6-1 and TRBJ1-4; 8 bases are shared with TRBD1. The ends lost 7 bases at V and 5 bases at J; junction bases unmatched: 6. The CDR3 has 14 amino acids. Per the germline V gene, CDR1 is MNHNS and CDR2 is SASEGT. CDR3 sequence (DNA): TGTGCCAGCACCAAACGGGACAGGAATGAAAAACTGTTTTTT. It encodes CASTKRDRNEKLFF.

The table lists this clonotype with many counts. V and J are TRBV2 and TRBJ2-5; TRBD1 aligns across 9 bases. The ends lost 6 bases at V and 2 bases at J; junction bases unmatched: 7. There are 15 residues in the CDR3. Germline values: CDR1 SNHLY, CDR2 FYNNEI. The DNA of the CDR3 is TGTGCCAGCAGACCCCGACAGGGGGGACAAGAGACCCAGTACTTC. Translating it yields CASRPRQGGQETQYF. Together with reference TRBV2 and TRBJ2-5, the CDR3 gives the full variable domain: EPEVTQTPSHQVTQMGQEVILRCVPISNHLYFYWYRQILGQKVEFLVSFYNNEISEKSEIFDDQFSVERPDGSNFTLKIRSTKLEDSAMYFCASRPRQGGQETQYFGPGTRLLVL.